The 13 T cell receptor beta chains listed next were all sequenced from one sample in a study of cytomegalovirus exposure and HLA in healthy donors. Vbeta (60) and Jbeta (13) primers were used in the PCR. Assay: immunoSEQ multiplex PCR; the TCRdb copy retains only in-frame clones and omits some. Of around 150,000 clones in the sample, 60% to 85% are singletons; the top ten hold 2.2%. Sequencing was carried out using PBMCs. The receptors stem from a man aged 45-65 years in good health and CMV-seropositive.

This sequence joins TRBV15 and TRBJ2-4; TRBD1 agrees at 9 bases. Trimming at V came to 3 bases and at J to 6 bases, leaving 9 bases not matched to a gene. Per germline, CDR1 LNHNV and CDR2 YYDKDF (reference sequence). There are 16 residues in the CDR3. CDR3 nucleotide sequence: TGTGCCACCAGCAGCATCCTACAGGGGGCAGGAAACATTCAGTACTTC. It encodes CATSSILQGAGNIQYF.

The chain links TRBV7-2 to TRBJ1-1; possibly TRBD1 for D (6 bases). This CDR3 spans 13 amino acids. V lost 3 bases and J lost 6, with 11 bases in between. The germline CDR1 and CDR2 sequences are SGHTA and FQGNSA. DNA for the CDR3: TGTGCCAGCAGCTTTACAGGGTATCCTGAAGCTTTCTTT. This gives the protein CASSFTGYPEAFF. Supplemented by reference TRBV7-2 and TRBJ1-1, the full variable domain reads GAGVSQSPSNKVTEKGKDVELRCDPISGHTALYWYRQSLGQGLEFLIYFQGNSAPDKSGLPSDRFSAERTGGSVSTLTIQRTQQEDSAVYLCASSFTGYPEAFFGQGTRLTVV.

CDR3 DNA: TGCAGCGTTGTTTCGGACGAGCAGTACTTC. Translation gives CSVVSDEQYF. The chain has TRBV29-1 and TRBJ2-7; D call uncertain. V was cut by 4 bases and J by 5 bases, with 6 bases left in between. This CDR3 is 10 amino acids long. Germline loops: CDR1 SQVTM, CDR2 ANQGSEA.

This sequence joins TRBV4-3 and TRBJ1-4; 8 positions agree with TRBD1. Germline CDR1 and CDR2: LGHNA and YSLEER. The CDR3 covers 16 residues. After removal of 0 bases from V and 6 bases from J, the junction contained 6 bases not matched to a gene. CDR3 sequence: CASSQEDREVYEKLFF. The CDR3 DNA reads as TGCGCCAGCAGCCAAGAGGACAGGGAGGTATATGAAAAACTGTTTTTT.

The V gene is TRBV29-1, the J gene TRBJ2-7, with 8 bases lining up with TRBD2. This CDR3 is 16 amino acids long. The V and J ends lost 2 bases and 1 base, in that order; junction bases with no gene match: 10. In germline, CDR1 is SQVTM, CDR2 ANQGSEA. CDR3 in DNA: TGCAGCGTTGAAAGGCTGAGTAGCGGGGCATCCTACGAGCAGTACTTC. Translating gives CSVERLSSGASYEQYF.

The chain has TRBV7-9 and TRBJ1-1; 7 nucleotides agree with TRBD1. Germline V gives CDR1 SEHNR, CDR2 FQNEAQ (reference sequence). There are 15 residues in the CDR3. V was clipped by 5 bases and J by 1 base; unmatched bases: 7. DNA of the CDR3: TGTGCCAGCAGCCCGTGGACAGGCCCGAACACTGAAGCTTTCTTT. Translation gives CASSPWTGPNTEAFF.

The rearrangement links TRBV7-2 to TRBJ2-5, with unresolved D. CDR1 SGHTA and CDR2 FQGNSA come from the germline V gene. The CDR3 runs to 14 residues. V lost 3 bases and J lost 2, with 10 bases in between. The CDR3 bases are TGTGCCAGCAGCTTTGGTGGGCTGCAAGAGACCCAGTACTTC. Its translation: CASSFGGLQETQYF. Full variable domain (outside the CDR3, taken from reference TRBV7-2 and TRBJ2-5): GAGVSQSPSNKVTEKGKDVELRCDPISGHTALYWYRQSLGQGLEFLIYFQGNSAPDKSGLPSDRFSAERTGGSVSTLTIQRTQQEDSAVYLCASSFGGLQETQYFGPGTRLLVL.

Remarks on this clone: A read error may account for a junction end that differs from germline. V and J are TRBV2 and TRBJ1-5; D gene ambiguous. The CDR3 extends over 15 amino acids. CDR1 is SNHLY, CDR2 FYNNEI, per germline. The CDR3 sequence is CASSVELPSNQPQHF. CDR3 in DNA: TGTGCTAGCAGTGTAGAGCTACCGAGCAATCAGCCCCAGCATTTT.

This sequence joins TRBV7-9 and TRBJ2-2; D not certain. The germline V and J ends were trimmed by 1 base and 8 bases, with 5 bases remaining between them. Per the germline V gene, CDR1 is SEHNR and CDR2 is FQNEAQ (reference sequence). The CDR3 is made up of 12 amino acids. CDR3: CASSLGRGELFF. In DNA form, the CDR3 reads TGTGCCAGCAGCTTAGGGAGAGGGGAGCTGTTTTTT.

The chain has TRBV4-1 and TRBJ1-5; D is uncertain. Germline-derived CDR1 and CDR2 are MGHRA and YSYEKL. The germline V and J ends were trimmed by 1 base and 4 bases, with 11 bases remaining between them. The CDR3 is made up of 15 amino acids. For the CDR3, the DNA is TGCGCCAGCAGCCAAGCCCCACAGTCGAATCAGCCCCAGCATTTT. It translates to CASSQAPQSNQPQHF.

J is TRBJ2-7 and V is TRBV7-2; 8 bases map to TRBD2. The V gene end was trimmed by 5 bases and the J gene end by 5 bases; junction bases not matched to a gene: 8. The CDR3 totals 14 residues. In germline, CDR1 is SGHTA, CDR2 FQGNSA. The CDR3 protein is CASSASTSVHEQYF. CDR3 DNA: TGTGCCAGCAGCGCCTCGACTAGCGTCCACGAGCAGTACTTC. The variable domain in full, completed from reference TRBV7-2 and TRBJ2-7, reads GAGVSQSPSNKVTEKGKDVELRCDPISGHTALYWYRQSLGQGLEFLIYFQGNSAPDKSGLPSDRFSAERTGGSVSTLTIQRTQQEDSAVYLCASSASTSVHEQYFGPGTRLTVT.

The chain combines TRBV6-5 with TRBJ2-7; D is possibly TRBD1 (6 bases). Germline V gene sequence: CDR1 MNHEY, CDR2 SVGAGI. Trimming took 5 bases from V and 4 from J, leaving 15 bases between them. CDR3 size: 14 residues. This CDR3 reads CASSRMGQTYEQYF. The CDR3 bases are TGTGCCAGCAGTCGGATGGGACAAACTTACGAGCAGTACTTC.

In regard to this clone: Its ends do not fully match the called genes, so a read error is possible. The CDR3 loop reads CASSVGQEGRLAF. The CDR3 DNA sequence: TGTGCCAGTAGTGTCGGACAGGAGGGAAGGCTCGCCTTC. This chain joins TRBV19 and TRBJ1-2, with 7 bases matching TRBD1. Germline values: CDR1 LNHDA, CDR2 SQIVND (reference sequence). CDR3 length: 13 residues.